Listed here is a single T cell receptor beta chain. Antigen unknown. The sample belongs to a study of PD-L1 blockade in urothelial cancer. On the study more broadly: Patients' atezolizumab regimen, 1,200 mg intravenously every 3 weeks, began in 2014. Before enrollment, 0 to 3 chemotherapy regimens had been given to patients. General observations from the study: Better survival was predicted when blood TCR clonality before treatment fell below the median.

Only in-frame clones appear in the TCRdb table, and some are missing; sequencing was by immunoSEQ multiplex PCR. Here the sample spans 68,000 or so clones, approximately 80% being singletons. V gave up 3 bases and J gave up 0 bases, with 12 bases separating them. Germline CDR1 is SGHNT and CDR2 is YYREEE (reference sequence). The CDR3 runs 15 residues. Time point indicated: pretreatment peripheral blood. The receptor comes from a man between 65 and 85 years old with urothelial cancer. The sample in question was PBMCs, obtained around atezolizumab (anti-PD-L1) treatment. The chain has TRBV5-4 and TRBJ2-5; perhaps TRBD2 as D (6 bases). The CDR3 DNA is TGTGCCAGCAGCTCTGGTGGGGGGTACCAAGAGACCCAGTACTTC. Translating gives CASSSGGGYQETQYF. Variable domain in full (rest from reference TRBV5-4 and TRBJ2-5): ETGVTQSPTHLIKTRGQQVTLRCSSQSGHNTVSWYQQALGQGPQFIFQYYREEENGRGNFPPRFSGLQFPNYSSELNVNALELDDSALYLCASSSGGGYQETQYFGPGTRLLVL.